The rows below give T cell receptor beta chains drawn from one sample of a study of graft-versus-host responses after intestinal transplantation. TCRdb's copy holds only in-frame clones and misses some; the assay was immunoSEQ multiplex PCR. The repertoire holds approximately 15,000 clones, with around a third as singletons. Material: alloreactive CD8+ T cells from a mixed lymphocyte reaction culture, obtained before intestinal transplant. These receptor sequences come from a human patient who received an intestinal transplant. The CDR3 runs from the conserved cysteine through the conserved F or W. Clone size is stated in some rows and not others, as once, few, many or a class when expanded.

TRBJ2-5,TRBV9,few,CASSYGRTTQETQYF
TRBJ2-5,TRBV5-6,.,CASNFWDSGSATQYF
TRBJ1-1,TRBV5-4,.,CASSSIVGGTEAFF
TRBJ2-1,TRBV19,once,CASSMAGNEQFF
TRBJ2-7,TRBV9,.,CASSAGENYEQYF
TRBJ2-2,TRBV7-9,few,CASRDRVGGELFF
TRBJ2-7,TRBV5-1,.,CASSPVGGGEQYF
TRBJ2-2,TRBV12-5,few,CASGFLITKNTGELFF
TRBJ2-2,TRBV9,.,CASSVARTGGSNTGELFF
TRBJ2-1,TRBV11-3,.,CASSFLAGDGRDEQFF
TRBJ1-5,TRBV6-6,few,CASSGGQGANQPQHF
TRBJ1-1,TRBV4-1,.,CASSHGQGMNTEAFF
TRBJ1-6,TRBV9,.,CASSVRDRRYSPLHF
TRBJ1-3,TRBV11-2,few,CASSFKPSGAGPLIYF
TRBJ2-7,TRBV7-6,few,CASSLGGGVYEQYF
TRBJ2-3,TRBV19,.,CASSTLAGPTDTQYF
TRBJ1-5,TRBV2,.,CASSGVGGPQPQHF
TRBJ2-2,TRBV7-7,.,CASSPSQGGTGELFF
TRBJ2-3,TRBV5-4,.,CASSPGTGNLDTQYF
TRBJ2-1,TRBV5-1,.,CASSLGGLAETYNEQFF
TRBJ2-5,TRBV4-2,.,CASSQDYSLGQETQYF
TRBJ1-6,TRBV6-5,.,CASTEGWDSPLHF
TRBJ1-4,TRBV6-5,.,CASRAHGQVDEKLFF
TRBJ2-7,TRBV4-1,medium-sized,CASSQDSTGFRYEQYF
TRBJ2-1,TRBV15,.,CATSRGTGSYNEQFF
TRBJ2-1,TRBV5-1,.,CASSHKSFAGTASYNEQFF